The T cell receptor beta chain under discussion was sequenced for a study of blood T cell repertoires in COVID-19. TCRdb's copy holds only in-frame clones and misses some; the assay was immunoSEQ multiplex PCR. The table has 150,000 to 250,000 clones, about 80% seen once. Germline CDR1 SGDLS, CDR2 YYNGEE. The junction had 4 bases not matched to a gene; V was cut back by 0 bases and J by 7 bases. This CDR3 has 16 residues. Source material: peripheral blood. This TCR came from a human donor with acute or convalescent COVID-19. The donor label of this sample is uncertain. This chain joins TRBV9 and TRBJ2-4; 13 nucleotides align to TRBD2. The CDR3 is CASSVEGLAGVNIQYF. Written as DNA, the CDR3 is TGTGCCAGCAGCGTAGAAGGACTAGCGGGAGTGAACATTCAGTACTTC.